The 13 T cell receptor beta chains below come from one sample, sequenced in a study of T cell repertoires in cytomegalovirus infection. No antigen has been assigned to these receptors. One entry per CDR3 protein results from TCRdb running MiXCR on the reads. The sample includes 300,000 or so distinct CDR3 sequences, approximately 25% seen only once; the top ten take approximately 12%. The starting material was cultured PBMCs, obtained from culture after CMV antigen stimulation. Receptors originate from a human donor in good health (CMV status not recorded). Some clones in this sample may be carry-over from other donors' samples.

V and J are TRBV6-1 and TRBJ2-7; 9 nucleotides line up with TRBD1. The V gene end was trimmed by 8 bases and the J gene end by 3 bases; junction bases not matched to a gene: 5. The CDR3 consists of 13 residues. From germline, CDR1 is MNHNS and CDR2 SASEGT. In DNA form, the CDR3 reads TGTGCCAGCGGCGGGACAGGGTACTACGAGCAGTACTTC. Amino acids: CASGGTGYYEQYF.

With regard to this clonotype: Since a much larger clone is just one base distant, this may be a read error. CDR3 in DNA: TGTGCCAGCAGTTTAAGGGGGACAGGAAGGGTTGGTAGTGACACTGAAGCTTTCTTT. Translation: CASSLRGTGRVGSDTEAFF. V is TRBV28 and J is TRBJ1-1, with TRBD1 matching 8 bases. V was clipped by 2 bases and J by 3 bases; unmatched bases: 17. This CDR3 region has 19 residues. Germline V gives CDR1 MDHEN, CDR2 SYDVKM. Complete variable domain (other parts from reference TRBV28 and TRBJ1-1): DVKVTQSSRYLVKRTGEKVFLECVQDMDHENMFWYRQDPGLGLRLIYFSYDVKMKEKGDIPEGYSVSREKKERFSLILESASTNQTSMYLCASSLRGTGRVGSDTEAFFGQGTRLTVV.

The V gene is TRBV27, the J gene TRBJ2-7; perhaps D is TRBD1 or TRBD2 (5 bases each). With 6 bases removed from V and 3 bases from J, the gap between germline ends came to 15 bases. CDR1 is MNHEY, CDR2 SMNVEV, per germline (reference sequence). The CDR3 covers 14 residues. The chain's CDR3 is CASSRDQGGYEQYF. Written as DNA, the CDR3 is TGTGCCAGCAGCCGGGACCAGGGCGGCTACGAGCAGTACTTC.

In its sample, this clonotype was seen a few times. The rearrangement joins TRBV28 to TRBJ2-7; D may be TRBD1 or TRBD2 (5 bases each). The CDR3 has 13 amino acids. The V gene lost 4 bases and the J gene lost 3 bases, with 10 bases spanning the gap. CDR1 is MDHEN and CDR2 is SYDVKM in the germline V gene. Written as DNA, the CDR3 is TGTGCCAGCAGTTCGGGACGGAACTACGAGCAGTACTTC. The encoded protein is CASSSGRNYEQYF.

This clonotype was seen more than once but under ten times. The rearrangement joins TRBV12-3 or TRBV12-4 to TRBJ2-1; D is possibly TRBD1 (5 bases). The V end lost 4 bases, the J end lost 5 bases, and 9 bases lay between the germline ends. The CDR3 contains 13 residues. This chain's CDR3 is CASSWGRHNEQFF. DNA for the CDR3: TGTGCCAGCAGTTGGGGCAGACACAATGAGCAGTTCTTC.

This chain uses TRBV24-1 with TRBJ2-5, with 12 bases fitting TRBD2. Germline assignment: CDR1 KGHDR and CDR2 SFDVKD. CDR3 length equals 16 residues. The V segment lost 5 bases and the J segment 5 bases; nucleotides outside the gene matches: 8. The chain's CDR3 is CATSGTTSGSYETQYF. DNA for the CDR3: TGTGCCACCAGTGGAACGACTAGCGGGAGCTATGAGACCCAGTACTTC.

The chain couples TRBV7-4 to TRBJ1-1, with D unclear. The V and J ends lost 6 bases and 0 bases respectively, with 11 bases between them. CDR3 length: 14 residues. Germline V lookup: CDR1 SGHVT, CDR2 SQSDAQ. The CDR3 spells CASREDGLNTEAFF. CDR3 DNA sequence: TGTGCCAGCAGGGAGGACGGACTGAACACTGAAGCTTTCTTT.

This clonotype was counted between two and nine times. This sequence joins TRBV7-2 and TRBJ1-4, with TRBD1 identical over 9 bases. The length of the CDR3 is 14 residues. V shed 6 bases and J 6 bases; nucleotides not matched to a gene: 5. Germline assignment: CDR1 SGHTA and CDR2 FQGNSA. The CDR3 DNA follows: TGTGCCAGCAGTAAGGACAGGGGCGATGAAAAACTGTTTTTT. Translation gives CASSKDRGDEKLFF.

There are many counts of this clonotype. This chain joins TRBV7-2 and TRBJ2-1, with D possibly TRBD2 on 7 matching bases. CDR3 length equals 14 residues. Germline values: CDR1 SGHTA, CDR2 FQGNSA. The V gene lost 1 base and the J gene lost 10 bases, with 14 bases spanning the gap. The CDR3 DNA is TGTGCCAGCAGCTTAGTTGTCTGGGGGGGCGAGCAGTTCTTC. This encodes CASSLVVWGGEQFF.

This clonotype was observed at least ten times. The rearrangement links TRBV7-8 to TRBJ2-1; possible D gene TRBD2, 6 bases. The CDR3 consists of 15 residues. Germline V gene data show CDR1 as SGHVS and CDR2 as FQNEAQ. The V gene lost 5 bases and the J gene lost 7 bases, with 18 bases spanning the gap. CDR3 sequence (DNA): TGTGCCAGCAGCGGCACGCGACTAGGAACAAATGAGCAGTTCTTC. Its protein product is CASSGTRLGTNEQFF. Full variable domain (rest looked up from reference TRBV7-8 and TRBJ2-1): GAGVSQSPRYKVAKRGQDVALRCDPISGHVSLFWYQQALGQGPEFLTYFQNEAQLDKSGLPSDRFFAERPEGSVSTLKIQRTQQEDSAVYLCASSGTRLGTNEQFFGPGTRLTVL.

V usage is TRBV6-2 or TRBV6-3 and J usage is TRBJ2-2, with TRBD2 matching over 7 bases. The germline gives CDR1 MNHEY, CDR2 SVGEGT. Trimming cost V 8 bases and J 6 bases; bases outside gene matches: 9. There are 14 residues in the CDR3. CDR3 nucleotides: TGTGCCAGCGGAATGTCTAGCGGCGCCGGGGAGCTGTTTTTT. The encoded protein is CASGMSSGAGELFF.

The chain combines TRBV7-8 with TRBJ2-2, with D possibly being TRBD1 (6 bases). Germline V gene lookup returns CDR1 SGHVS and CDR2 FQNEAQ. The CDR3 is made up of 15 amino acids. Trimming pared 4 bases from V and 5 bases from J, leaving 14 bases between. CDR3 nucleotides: TGTGCCAGCAGCTCCGGACAGAGTGGAACCGGGGAGCTGTTTTTT. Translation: CASSSGQSGTGELFF.

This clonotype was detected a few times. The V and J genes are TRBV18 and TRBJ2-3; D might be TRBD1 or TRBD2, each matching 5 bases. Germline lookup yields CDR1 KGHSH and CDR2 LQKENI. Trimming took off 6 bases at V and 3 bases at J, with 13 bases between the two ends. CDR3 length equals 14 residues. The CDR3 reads CASSPRDLTDTQYF. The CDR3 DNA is TGTGCCAGCTCCCCCCGGGACCTTACAGATACGCAGTATTTT.